A selection of T cell receptor beta chains follows, all from one sample in a study of blood T cell repertoires in COVID-19. The repertoire was sequenced with immunoSEQ multiplex PCR; TCRdb's copy has only in-frame clones and lacks some. The data hold 90,000 to 100,000 clones, with 75% to 85% observed a single time. Material: peripheral blood. All receptors derive from a man in his sixties or seventies with acute or convalescent COVID-19. Each CDR3 is given with its conserved first and last residue. Each record gives: J gene, clone size, D gene, V gene, CDR3 protein, CDR3 DNA. The D gene is left open where the match is weak. Only part of the rows carry a size: once, few, many, or a class if the clone is expanded.

J: TRBJ2-3
size: -
D: TRBD2
V: TRBV10-3
CDR3: CALGGSGTHTDTQYF
DNA: TGTGCCTTGGGCGGGAGCGGGACCCACACAGATACGCAGTATTTT

J: TRBJ1-3
size: -
D: -
V: TRBV5-1
CDR3: CASSEGSGNTIYF
DNA: TGCGCCAGCTCGGAGGGCTCGGGAAACACCATATATTTT

J: TRBJ2-1
size: -
D: TRBD2
V: TRBV19
CDR3: CASSIPQRDYNEQFF
DNA: TGTGCCAGTAGTATACCGCAGCGGGACTACAATGAGCAGTTCTTC

J: TRBJ2-3
size: -
D: TRBD2
V: TRBV24-1
CDR3: CATSDRSSGTGTDTQYF
DNA: TGTGCCACCAGTGATCGATCGAGCGGGACCGGCACAGATACGCAGTATTTT

J: TRBJ2-5
size: once
D: TRBD1
V: TRBV11-2
CDR3: CASSATGARQETQYF
DNA: TGTGCCAGCAGCGCCACAGGGGCACGCCAAGAGACCCAGTACTTC

J: TRBJ2-3
size: few
D: TRBD2
V: TRBV28
CDR3: CASSAQGRGGTDTQYF
DNA: TGTGCCAGCAGTGCCCAAGGGAGGGGAGGCACAGATACGCAGTATTTT

J: TRBJ1-5
size: -
D: -
V: TRBV7-2
CDR3: CASSAGPLRGNQPQHF
DNA: TGTGCCAGCAGCGCGGGCCCCCTTCGGGGCAATCAGCCCCAGCATTTT

J: TRBJ1-5
size: -
D: -
V: TRBV24-1
CDR3: CATSFTGSNQPQHF
DNA: TGTGCCACCAGTTTCACAGGGAGCAATCAGCCCCAGCATTTT

J: TRBJ2-5
size: few
D: TRBD1
V: TRBV7-3
CDR3: CASSRTGVGETQYF
DNA: TGTGCCAGCAGCCGGACAGGGGTGGGAGAGACCCAGTACTTC

J: TRBJ2-5
size: -
D: -
V: TRBV27
CDR3: CASSLSGGGFQETQYF
DNA: TGTGCCAGCAGTTTATCGGGAGGGGGGTTCCAAGAGACCCAGTACTTC

J: TRBJ1-2
size: -
D: -
V: TRBV9
CDR3: CASSVPGNYGYTF
DNA: TGTGCCAGCAGCGTACCAGGGAACTATGGCTACACCTTC

J: TRBJ2-1
size: -
D: -
V: TRBV29-1
CDR3: CSVSFSGRNEQFF
DNA: TGCAGCGTTTCATTCAGCGGCCGCAATGAGCAGTTCTTC

J: TRBJ1-4
size: -
D: -
V: TRBV6-6
CDR3: CASSKGLVDEKLFF
DNA: TGTGCCAGCAGTAAGGGGTTGGTCGATGAAAAACTGTTTTTT

J: TRBJ1-2
size: -
D: TRBD1
V: TRBV7-8
CDR3: CASSFRGGQGVAYTF
DNA: TGTGCCAGCAGCTTTAGGGGGGGACAGGGAGTTGCCTACACCTTC

J: TRBJ1-5
size: -
D: -
V: TRBV7-9
CDR3: CASSSRVGQPQHF
DNA: TGTGCCAGCAGCTCTAGAGTCGGGCAGCCCCAGCATTTT

J: TRBJ1-1
size: -
D: -
V: TRBV5-1
CDR3: CASSLAGGVRRYRAFF
DNA: TGCGCCAGCAGCTTGGCGGGCGGGGTTCGCCGCTATCGAGCTTTCTTT

J: TRBJ2-7
size: -
D: TRBD2
V: TRBV7-3
CDR3: CASSLGLAGNYEQYF
DNA: TGTGCCAGCAGCTTAGGCCTAGCGGGGAACTACGAGCAGTACTTC

J: TRBJ2-3
size: -
D: TRBD2
V: TRBV2
CDR3: CASKVGGRAADTQYF
DNA: TGTGCCAGCAAGGTCGGCGGGAGGGCCGCAGATACGCAGTATTTT

J: TRBJ2-2
size: -
D: -
V: TRBV24-1
CDR3: CATSGAAGELFF
DNA: TGTGCCACCAGTGGTGCAGCCGGGGAGCTGTTTTTT

J: TRBJ1-5
size: -
D: -
V: TRBV7-2
CDR3: CASSLGSGYQPQHF
DNA: TGTGCCAGCAGCTTAGGGAGCGGGTATCAGCCCCAGCATTTT

J: TRBJ1-2
size: -
D: TRBD1
V: TRBV7-2
CDR3: CASSFQPGQLSYGYTF
DNA: TGTGCCAGCAGCTTTCAACCGGGACAGCTTAGCTATGGCTACACCTTC

J: TRBJ1-5
size: -
D: TRBD1
V: TRBV10-3
CDR3: CAISEQNRGQQPQHF
DNA: TGTGCCATCAGTGAGCAAAACAGGGGGCAACAGCCCCAGCATTTT

J: TRBJ2-7
size: few
D: TRBD1
V: TRBV14
CDR3: CASSQGSMRDRGREQYF
DNA: TGTGCCAGCAGCCAAGGTTCAATGCGGGACAGGGGACGCGAGCAGTACTTC

J: TRBJ2-2
size: -
D: TRBD2
V: TRBV7-8
CDR3: CASTQGPSGITGELFF
DNA: TGTGCCAGCACCCAAGGCCCTAGCGGGATCACCGGGGAGCTGTTTTTT

J: TRBJ2-2
size: -
D: TRBD2
V: TRBV27
CDR3: CASSFGTSGANTGELFF
DNA: TGTGCCAGCAGTTTTGGGACTAGCGGGGCGAACACCGGGGAGCTGTTTTTT

J: TRBJ2-3
size: -
D: -
V: TRBV2
CDR3: CASRRADTQYF
DNA: TGTGCCAGCAGGAGGGCAGATACGCAGTATTTT

J: TRBJ2-7
size: -
D: TRBD2
V: TRBV19
CDR3: CASSKSGTSSYEQYF
DNA: TGTGCCAGTAGTAAAAGCGGGACGAGCTCCTACGAGCAGTACTTC

J: TRBJ2-7
size: -
D: TRBD2
V: TRBV6-6
CDR3: CASRGTAGGTKYEQYF
DNA: TGTGCCAGCAGGGGAACAGCGGGAGGGACCAAATACGAGCAGTACTTC

J: TRBJ2-7
size: -
D: TRBD2
V: TRBV28
CDR3: CASRSGRLTGYEQYF
DNA: TGTGCCAGCAGGAGCGGGAGACTTACCGGGTACGAGCAGTACTTC

J: TRBJ2-5
size: -
D: -
V: TRBV14
CDR3: CASSQEGSQETQYF
DNA: TGTGCCAGCAGCCAAGAGGGCAGTCAAGAGACCCAGTACTTC

J: TRBJ2-1
size: -
D: TRBD2
V: TRBV11-3
CDR3: CASSLEGGRGWNEQFF
DNA: TGTGCCAGCAGCTTAGAAGGCGGGAGAGGCTGGAATGAGCAGTTCTTC

J: TRBJ2-1
size: -
D: -
V: TRBV7-2
CDR3: CASSPSPAQGEQFF
DNA: TGTGCCAGCAGCCCTTCCCCGGCTCAGGGTGAGCAGTTCTTC

J: TRBJ1-6
size: -
D: -
V: TRBV7-9
CDR3: CASSLGDIWNSPLHF
DNA: TGTGCCAGCAGCTTAGGCGATATATGGAATTCACCCCTCCACTTT

J: TRBJ1-5
size: few
D: -
V: TRBV4-1
CDR3: CASSQDGLAGERGNQPQHF
DNA: TGCGCCAGCAGCCAAGATGGGTTGGCAGGGGAGAGGGGCAATCAGCCCCAGCATTTT

J: TRBJ2-6
size: -
D: -
V: TRBV5-1
CDR3: CASSPDEGAGANVLTF
DNA: TGCGCCAGCAGCCCCGACGAGGGGGCTGGGGCCAACGTCCTGACTTTC

J: TRBJ2-1
size: -
D: -
V: TRBV2
CDR3: CASSLSPSKFF
DNA: TGTGCCAGCAGTCTTAGCCCGTCGAAGTTCTTC

J: TRBJ1-5
size: -
D: TRBD1
V: TRBV2
CDR3: CASSALTGDQPQHF
DNA: TGTGCCAGCAGTGCCTTGACAGGGGACCAGCCCCAGCATTTT

J: TRBJ1-2
size: -
D: TRBD1
V: TRBV29-1
CDR3: CSGATGAGYGYTF
DNA: TGCAGCGGGGCGACAGGGGCAGGCTATGGCTACACCTTC

J: TRBJ2-2
size: few
D: TRBD2
V: TRBV9
CDR3: CASSADGGTRITGELFF
DNA: TGTGCCAGCAGCGCGGATGGCGGGACTAGAATCACCGGGGAGCTGTTTTTT

J: TRBJ2-3
size: -
D: -
V: TRBV3-1/TRBV3-2
CDR3: CASSTTSIGSTDTQYF
DNA: TGTGCCAGCAGCACAACCTCCATCGGGAGCACAGATACGCAGTATTTT

J: TRBJ2-1
size: -
D: -
V: TRBV6-4
CDR3: CASSPTSYNEQFF
DNA: TGTGCCAGCAGTCCGACTTCCTACAATGAGCAGTTCTTC

J: TRBJ1-1
size: -
D: TRBD1
V: TRBV6-6
CDR3: CASSSVSDRPLGQAFF
DNA: TGTGCCAGCAGTTCCGTCTCGGACAGGCCTCTCGGCCAAGCTTTCTTT

J: TRBJ2-1
size: -
D: -
V: TRBV5-1
CDR3: CASSLEQGEREFF
DNA: TGCGCCAGCAGCTTGGAACAGGGCGAAAGGGAGTTCTTC

J: TRBJ1-5
size: -
D: -
V: TRBV6-5
CDR3: CAGRTEGNQPQHF
DNA: TGTGCCGGCAGGACAGAAGGCAATCAGCCCCAGCATTTT

J: TRBJ1-5
size: -
D: TRBD1
V: TRBV19
CDR3: CASRGAGGSSNQPQHF
DNA: TGTGCCAGTAGGGGAGCAGGGGGCTCGAGCAATCAGCCCCAGCATTTT

J: TRBJ2-1
size: few
D: TRBD2
V: TRBV4-1
CDR3: CASSQAGGVHEQFF
DNA: TGCGCCAGCAGCCAAGCGGGAGGGGTGCATGAGCAGTTCTTC

J: TRBJ1-2
size: -
D: TRBD1
V: TRBV28
CDR3: CASSSGQDPYGYTF
DNA: TGTGCCAGCAGTTCAGGACAGGACCCCTATGGCTACACCTTC

J: TRBJ1-4
size: -
D: -
V: TRBV7-9
CDR3: CASSFGQGGEKLFF
DNA: TGTGCCAGCAGCTTTGGGCAGGGCGGAGAAAAACTGTTTTTT

J: TRBJ1-1
size: -
D: -
V: TRBV6-2/TRBV6-3
CDR3: CASSQRGSNTEAFF
DNA: TGTGCCAGCAGTCAACGGGGGAGTAACACTGAAGCTTTCTTT